This TCR beta chain derives from a study of Ad26.COV2.S vaccination and SARS-CoV-2 variants. Study-wide results and caveats: People who got the vaccine had more spike-specific TCR breadth than people who got placebo.

Treatment defined: some 19 received Ad26.COV2.S at low or high dose, single or two shots; 5 received placebo; per-sample allocation not given. The study sampled participants on day 63 after the first vaccine or placebo injection. An 18-55-year-old adult in Boston served as donor. An Ad26 vector carrying the Wuhan-strain SARS-CoV-2 spike served as the vaccine. To note about this clone: Its antigen is not known.

The table came from immunoSEQ multiplex PCR; TCRdb's copy has only in-frame clones and leaves some out. The sample has some 520,000 clones, about 83% seen once; the top ten hold 9.5% to 15%. This CDR3 spans 18 amino acids. CDR1 LNHNV and CDR2 YYDKDF come from the germline V gene (reference sequence). Trimming removed 0 bases at V and 0 bases at J, with 15 bases between. This chain joins TRBV15 and TRBJ2-1, with unresolved D. The receptor's source is a person between 18 and 65 years old who received the Ad26.COV2.S COVID-19 vaccine or a placebo. Sequencing used peripheral blood, obtained in a trial of Ad26.COV2.S vaccine versus placebo. CDR3 residues: CATSRDYQSGSSYNEQFF. The DNA of the CDR3 is TGTGCCACCAGCAGAGATTATCAGTCCGGAAGCTCCTACAATGAGCAGTTCTTC.